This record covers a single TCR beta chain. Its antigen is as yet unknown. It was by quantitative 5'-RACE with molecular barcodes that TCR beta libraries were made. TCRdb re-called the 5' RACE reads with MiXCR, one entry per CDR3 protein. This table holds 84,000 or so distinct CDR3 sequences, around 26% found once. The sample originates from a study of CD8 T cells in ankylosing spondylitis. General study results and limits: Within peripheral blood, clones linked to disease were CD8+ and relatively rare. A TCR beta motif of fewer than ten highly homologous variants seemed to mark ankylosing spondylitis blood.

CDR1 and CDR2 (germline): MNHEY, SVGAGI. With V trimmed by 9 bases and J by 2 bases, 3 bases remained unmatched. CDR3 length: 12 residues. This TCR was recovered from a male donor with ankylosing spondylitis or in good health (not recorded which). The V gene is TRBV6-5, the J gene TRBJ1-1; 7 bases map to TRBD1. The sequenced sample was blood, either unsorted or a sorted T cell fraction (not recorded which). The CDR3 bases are TGTGCCAGTACAGGGGACAACACTGAAGCTTTCTTT. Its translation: CASTGDNTEAFF.